This TCR beta chain emerged from a study of blood T cell repertoires in COVID-19. Turning to the study itself: There were acute and convalescent COVID-19 samples, and they came from the United States, Italy and Spain. From T cells, B-cell-depleted T cells, or PBMCs came the material, which was cDNA or gDNA.

Original data processing: Using reference gene primer amplification, nucleated cell counts were estimated. Repertoires were generated with immunoSEQ multiplex PCR, while TCRdb's copy carries only in-frame clones and drops some. D and trimming come from the DNA, and the V and J calls and clone size come from that table. Of about 100,000 clones listed, approximately 92% are singletons. Germline loops: CDR1 LNHDA, CDR2 SQIVND (reference sequence). This CDR3 has 13 residues. V lost 2 bases, J lost 7 bases, and 9 bases lay in between. The chain uses TRBV19 and TRBJ1-5, with D perhaps matching TRBD1 (5 bases). This TCR derives from a man aged 50 to 59 with active COVID-19. Sequenced material: peripheral blood. The CDR3 sequence: CASSISGGQPQHF. CDR3 bases: TGTGCCAGTAGTATATCCGGGGGACAGCCCCAGCATTTT. The variable domain in full, with the rest retrieved from reference TRBV19 and TRBJ1-5, is DGGITQSPKYLFRKEGQNVTLSCEQNLNHDAMYWYRQDPGQGLRLIYYSQIVNDFQKGDIAEGYSVSREKKESFPLTVTSAQKNPTAFYLCASSISGGQPQHFGDGTRLSIL.